This entry lists 11 T cell receptor beta chains sequenced from one sample in a study of CD8 T cells in Susac syndrome. Reverse transcription of about 0.5 to 1 ug RNA was performed with random hexamers. TCRdb processed the immunoSEQ multiplex PCR reads anew with MiXCR; each CDR3 protein has one entry. Found here are 300,000 or so distinct CDR3 sequences, roughly 94% of them singletons; the top ten hold more than 0.06%. Sequencing was performed on CD4+ T cells from PBMCs. These receptors all come from a human donor with multiple sclerosis.

This clonotype was recorded a few times. The rearrangement uses TRBV12-3 or TRBV12-4 and TRBJ2-1; 7 bases align to TRBD2. The trim removed 5 bases at V and 0 bases at J, leaving 4 bases unmatched. The CDR3 totals 15 residues. CDR3: CASSPRTSSYNEQFF. As DNA, the CDR3 is TGTGCCAGCAGTCCGAGGACTAGCTCCTACAATGAGCAGTTCTTC.

The chain joins TRBV12-3 or TRBV12-4 to TRBJ1-1; D unresolved. Trimming shortened V by 0 bases and J by 4 bases, and 15 bases separated the two germline ends. The length of the CDR3 is 16 residues. Here the CDR3 reads CASSLASVGWGTEAFF. CDR3 nucleotide sequence: TGTGCCAGCAGTTTAGCGTCGGTGGGCTGGGGCACTGAAGCTTTCTTT.

The rearrangement uses TRBV14 and TRBJ1-1, with D uncertain. V shed 2 bases and J shed 1 base, with 5 bases lying between them. Per the germline V gene, CDR1 is SGHDN and CDR2 is FVKESK. The CDR3 is made up of 13 amino acids. The CDR3 sequence: CASSQSRNTEAFF. For the CDR3, the DNA is TGTGCCAGCAGCCAATCAAGGAACACTGAAGCTTTCTTT.

The chain joins TRBV13 to TRBJ2-7; possible D gene TRBD2, 6 bases. The CDR3 totals 19 residues. The V end lost 0 bases, the J end lost 0 bases, and 21 bases lay between the germline ends. Germline V lookup: CDR1 PRHDT, CDR2 FYEKMQ (reference sequence). The CDR3 spells CASSLGGKLVPGVSYEQYF. CDR3 coding DNA: TGTGCCAGCAGCTTAGGGGGGAAGCTAGTTCCGGGAGTCTCCTACGAGCAGTACTTC. The full variable domain, rest sourced from reference TRBV13 and TRBJ2-7, is AAGVIQSPRHLIKEKRETATLKCYPIPRHDTVYWYQQGPGQDPQFLISFYEKMQSDKGSIPDRFSAQQFSDYHSELNMSSLELGDSALYFCASSLGGKLVPGVSYEQYFGPGTRLTVT.

The chain couples TRBV20-1 to TRBJ2-5; TRBD2 might be the D (6 bases). The V end lost 4 bases, the J end lost 3 bases, and 18 bases lay between the germline ends. Germline V lookup: CDR1 DFQATT, CDR2 SNEGSKA (reference sequence). This CDR3 is built from 15 residues. The CDR3 nucleotides read TGCAGTGCTACCAGACACCTGACGGGGGAAGAGACCCAGTACTTC. Translating it yields CSATRHLTGEETQYF.

The V gene is TRBV18, the J gene TRBJ2-1; TRBD1 is a possible D gene (6 bases). Germline CDR1 and CDR2: KGHSH and LQKENI. The germline V and J ends were trimmed by 4 bases and 5 bases, with 12 bases remaining between them. There are 14 residues in the CDR3. This CDR3 reads CASSLDRSNNEQFF. The CDR3 DNA follows: TGTGCCAGCTCACTCGACAGGTCTAACAATGAGCAGTTCTTC.

The chain is built from TRBV9 and TRBJ1-1; D is uncertain. CDR3 length: 13 residues. Germline V lookup: CDR1 SGDLS, CDR2 YYNGEE. Trimming took off 0 bases at V and 3 bases at J, with 6 bases between the two ends. The CDR3 nucleotides read TGTGCCAGCAGCGTAGCCTCTGACACTGAAGCTTTCTTT. This sequence encodes CASSVASDTEAFF.

The chain carries TRBV7-2 and TRBJ2-7; TRBD2 matches at 10 bases. Germline CDR1 and CDR2: SGHTA and FQGNSA. V gave up 6 bases and J gave up 2 bases; unmatched junction bases: 10. The CDR3 contains 16 residues. The CDR3 DNA follows: TGTGCCAGCAGTCAAGCTAGCGGGAGTCCCGCCTACGAGCAGTACTTC. As protein: CASSQASGSPAYEQYF.

This clonotype came up once. The chain links TRBV5-1 to TRBJ2-3, with TRBD2 as a possible D gene (5 bases). This CDR3 is 15 amino acids long. Germline V CDR1 and CDR2: SGHRS, YFSETQ. V dropped 7 bases and J dropped 0 bases, with 15 bases sitting between them. CDR3 region: CASSEGIPSTDTQYF. CDR3 DNA: TGCGCCAGCTCCGAGGGAATACCTAGCACAGATACGCAGTATTTT.

The V call is TRBV4-3, the J call TRBJ2-5; D remains ambiguous. Germline lookup yields CDR1 LGHNA and CDR2 YSLEER. The V end lost 0 bases, the J end lost 4 bases, and 6 bases lay between the germline ends. The CDR3 spans 13 residues. This chain's CDR3 is CASSQDTGETQYF. CDR3 in DNA: TGCGCCAGCAGCCAAGATACGGGAGAGACCCAGTACTTC.

J is TRBJ1-2 and V is TRBV29-1, with D hard to call. Germline values: CDR1 SQVTM, CDR2 ANQGSEA. The V and J ends lost 7 bases and 2 bases respectively, with 11 bases between them. The CDR3 is 12 amino acids. This chain's CDR3 is CSGGSGNYGYTF. The CDR3 nucleotides read TGCAGCGGAGGGTCTGGGAACTATGGCTACACCTTC. The full variable domain, completed using reference TRBV29-1 and TRBJ1-2, is SAVISQKPSRDICQRGTSLTIQCQVDSQVTMMFWYRQQPGQSLTLIATANQGSEATYESGFVIDKFPISRPNLTFSTLTVSNMSPEDSSIYLCSGGSGNYGYTFGSGTRLTVV.